This T cell receptor (beta chain) was identified in a study of response to subunit inactivated influenza vaccine. General study findings and limits: The authors offered the suggestion that each seasonal influenza vaccination recruits few new T cells.

This clonotype appeared a few times. Antigen specificity is unknown. MiXCR, applied by TCRdb to the RT-PCR reads, yields one record per CDR3 protein. The sample carries about 700,000 distinct CDR3 sequences, 11% to 15% recorded once. The material sequenced was PBMCs from blood, taken 14 days before vaccination. The TCR originated in a man in his fifties or sixties who received an inactivated influenza vaccine.

CDR3 in amino acids: CASSQDILAGYTGELFF. CDR3 coding DNA: TGCGCCAGCAGCCAAGATATCCTAGCGGGGTACACCGGGGAGCTGTTTTTT. The chain joins TRBV4-3 to TRBJ2-2, with 9 bases that match TRBD2. This CDR3 is built from 17 residues. From germline, CDR1 is LGHNA and CDR2 YSLEER. V shed 0 bases, J shed 3 bases, and the junction held 5 bases outside the gene matches.